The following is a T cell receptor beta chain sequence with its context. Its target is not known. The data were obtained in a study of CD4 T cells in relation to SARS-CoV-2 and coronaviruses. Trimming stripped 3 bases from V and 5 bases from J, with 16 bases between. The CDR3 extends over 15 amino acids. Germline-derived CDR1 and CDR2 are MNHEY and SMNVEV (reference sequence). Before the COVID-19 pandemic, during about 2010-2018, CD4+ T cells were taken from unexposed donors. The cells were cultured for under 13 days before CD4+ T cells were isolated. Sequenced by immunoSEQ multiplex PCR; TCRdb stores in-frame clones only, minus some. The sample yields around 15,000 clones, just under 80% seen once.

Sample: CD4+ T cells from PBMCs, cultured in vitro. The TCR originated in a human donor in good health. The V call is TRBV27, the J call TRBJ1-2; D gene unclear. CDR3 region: CASSLYPSSGYGYTF. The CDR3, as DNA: TGTGCCAGCAGTTTGTACCCATCGTCGGGGTATGGCTACACCTTC.